What follows are 27 T cell receptor beta chains derived from one specimen sequenced in a study of monozygotic twins with cystic fibrosis. Libraries were prepared by immunoSEQ multiplex PCR; TCRdb keeps only in-frame clonotypes and omits some of them. This table has tens of thousands of clones, 95% to 98% appearing once. Sequencing was done on a sample of blood. The receptors stem from a girl aged 2 to 9 with cystic fibrosis.

The chain is built from TRBV11-2 and TRBJ2-1; D not resolved. From germline, CDR1 is SGHAT and CDR2 FQNNGV. The CDR3 length is 16 residues. V was cut by 1 base and J by 4 bases, with 14 bases left in between. CDR3 protein: CASSLGDTSRYNEQFF. CDR3 nucleotide sequence: TGTGCCAGCAGCTTAGGAGACACAAGCCGATACAATGAGCAGTTCTTC.

The chain recombines TRBV5-4 with TRBJ2-3, with TRBD2 matching over 9 bases. With V trimmed by 4 bases and J by 3 bases, 6 bases remained unmatched. The CDR3 spans 15 residues. Germline CDR1 and CDR2: SGHNT and YYREEE (reference sequence). This CDR3 reads CASSGVAGVTDTQYF. In DNA form, the CDR3 reads TGTGCCAGCAGCGGGGTAGCGGGGGTGACAGATACGCAGTATTTT.

Worth noting for this clone: Since no conserved phenylalanine or tryptophan closes the CDR3, a read error is the likely cause. It is unclear where the CDR3 begins or ends on the DNA, so no DNA is shown, and the CDR3 is as TCRdb lists it. This rearrangement joins TRBV5-1 to TRBJ1-4. Germline CDR1 SGHRS, CDR2 YFSETQ. With termini counted, the CDR3 has 13 amino acids. CDR3 sequence reads: CASSLNRDCSFFG.

This chain joins TRBV2 and TRBJ2-3, with a possible D match to TRBD2 (7 bases). Germline values: CDR1 SNHLY, CDR2 FYNNEI. Trimming removed 4 bases at V and 2 bases at J, with 13 bases between. The CDR3 sequence is 15 residues long. The CDR3 DNA sequence: TGTGCCAGCAGTGGGGGGCGGGGGACCACAGATACGCAGTATTTT. Protein sequence: CASSGGRGTTDTQYF.

CDR3 protein: CASSNRGRAGELFF. In DNA form, the CDR3 reads TGTGCCAGTAGCAACAGGGGACGGGCCGGGGAGCTGTTTTTT. This chain connects TRBV19 to TRBJ2-2, with 7 bases lining up with TRBD1. The CDR3 extends over 14 amino acids. Trimming cost V 6 bases and J 6 bases; bases outside gene matches: 7. Germline V gene sequence: CDR1 LNHDA, CDR2 SQIVND (reference sequence). Supplemented by reference TRBV19 and TRBJ2-2, the full variable domain reads DGGITQSPKYLFRKEGQNVTLSCEQNLNHDAMYWYRQDPGQGLRLIYYSQIVNDFQKGDIAEGYSVSREKKESFPLTVTSAQKNPTAFYLCASSNRGRAGELFFGEGSRLTVL.

For the CDR3, the DNA is TGTGCCAGCAGTTTATTAGCCCTCAGGGGAAACCCTGAAGCTTTCTTT. As protein: CASSLLALRGNPEAFF. This chain connects TRBV27 to TRBJ1-1; maybe TRBD1 (6 bases). V was shortened by 1 base and J by 6 bases, with 18 bases between the two germline ends. Germline V gene lookup returns CDR1 MNHEY and CDR2 SMNVEV (reference sequence). The CDR3 extends over 16 amino acids.

This rearrangement joins TRBV18 to TRBJ2-7; 13 bases are shared with TRBD2. The length of the CDR3 is 16 residues. CDR1 is KGHSH and CDR2 is LQKENI in the germline V gene. V dropped 3 bases and J dropped 5; count of bases not matched to a gene: 7. The CDR3 is CASSPFGTSGNNEQYF. The CDR3 DNA follows: TGTGCCAGCTCACCGTTTGGGACTAGCGGGAACAACGAGCAGTACTTC.

The genes are TRBV9 and TRBJ2-5, with 7 bases aligning to TRBD1. V lost 0 bases and J lost 2; bases outside the gene matches: 4. Germline CDR1 is SGDLS and CDR2 is YYNGEE. The CDR3 extends over 15 amino acids. CDR3 loop: CASSVVGQPQETQYF. DNA for the CDR3: TGTGCCAGCAGCGTAGTGGGACAGCCACAAGAGACCCAGTACTTC.

This clone was counted only a few times. The chain employs TRBV7-3 and TRBJ2-1; 8 bases are shared with TRBD2. Per germline, CDR1 SGHTA and CDR2 FQGTGA. The V and J ends lost 6 bases and 4 bases, in that order; junction bases with no gene match: 8. The length of the CDR3 is 15 residues. The CDR3 loop is CASRQSGSVYNEQFF. CDR3 DNA sequence: TGTGCCAGCAGGCAGAGCGGGAGTGTGTACAATGAGCAGTTCTTC.

J is TRBJ2-1 and V is TRBV7-3; D ambiguous. The CDR3 length is 16 residues. With 3 bases removed from V and 5 bases from J, the gap between germline ends came to 17 bases. CDR1 SGHTA and CDR2 FQGTGA come from the germline V gene. CDR3 protein: CASSFCLALTNNEQFF. The CDR3 DNA is TGTGCCAGCAGCTTCTGTCTCGCCCTTACTAACAATGAGCAGTTCTTC.

The chain uses TRBV27 and TRBJ2-7, with D perhaps matching TRBD2 (6 bases). CDR1 is MNHEY, CDR2 SMNVEV, per germline (reference sequence). The germline V and J ends were trimmed by 6 bases and 3 bases, with 18 bases remaining between them. The CDR3 runs 15 residues. CDR3 DNA: TGTGCCAGCAGCTCAACCGGGAGAAGTCTCTACGAGCAGTACTTC. It codes for CASSSTGRSLYEQYF.

This chain uses TRBV19 with TRBJ2-1, with 7 bases lining up with TRBD1. Germline CDR1 reads LNHDA; CDR2 reads SQIVND (reference sequence). The CDR3 totals 13 residues. J lost 6 bases, V lost 8 bases, and 7 bases had no gene match. CDR3 sequence reads: CASATGAGNEQFF. The CDR3 nucleotides read TGTGCCAGTGCCACAGGGGCCGGCAATGAGCAGTTCTTC.

V and J are TRBV15 and TRBJ1-5, with D perhaps TRBD1 (5 bases). V was trimmed by 3 bases and J by 7 bases, leaving 13 bases between them. The germline V gene has CDR1 LNHNV and CDR2 YYDKDF (reference sequence). This CDR3 region has 14 residues. The CDR3 DNA is TGTGCCACCAGCAGTTCCGGGGGAGAGCAGCCCCAGCATTTT. Protein product: CATSSSGGEQPQHF.

This clone was observed once. The chain has TRBV10-3 and TRBJ2-7; perhaps TRBD1 as D (6 bases). This CDR3 contains 12 residues. Germline assignment: CDR1 ENHRY and CDR2 SYGVKD. V lost 4 bases and J 5 bases, leaving 9 bases between the germline ends. CDR3 protein: CAISGKGDEQYF. The DNA for the CDR3 is TGTGCCATCAGTGGTAAGGGGGACGAGCAGTACTTC.

The V gene is TRBV7-2, the J gene TRBJ2-7; weak D call: TRBD2 (5 bases). Germline V gives CDR1 SGHTA, CDR2 FQGNSA. V shed 5 bases and J shed 6 bases, with 17 bases lying between them. The CDR3 is 14 residues long. The CDR3 region is CASSRELGPSEQYF. The CDR3 DNA sequence: TGTGCCAGCAGCCGAGAACTAGGACCTTCCGAGCAGTACTTC.

V is TRBV11-3 and J is TRBJ1-4; D is undetermined. The V end lost 1 base, the J end lost 5 bases, and 5 bases lay between the germline ends. Germline V gene lookup returns CDR1 SGHNT and CDR2 YENEEA. There are 13 residues in the CDR3. Here the CDR3 DNA reads TGTGCCAGCAGCTTAGGAGGGAATGAAAAACTGTTTTTT. Translating it yields CASSLGGNEKLFF.

The chain recombines TRBV9 with TRBJ2-7; no clear D. The CDR3 runs 15 residues. In germline, CDR1 is SGDLS, CDR2 YYNGEE. Trimming removed 0 bases from V and 2 bases from J, with 12 bases in between. The CDR3 loop is CASSVVPDATYEQYF. The CDR3 DNA reads as TGTGCCAGCAGCGTAGTACCGGACGCGACCTACGAGCAGTACTTC.

This chain connects TRBV19 to TRBJ2-1; 9 bases are shared with TRBD2. The CDR3 loop spans 14 amino acids. Germline V gene data show CDR1 as LNHDA and CDR2 as SQIVND (reference sequence). The V and J ends lost 5 bases and 4 bases, in that order; junction bases with no gene match: 3. The CDR3 spells CASSPLAGYNEQFF. The CDR3, as DNA: TGTGCCAGTAGTCCCCTAGCGGGATACAATGAGCAGTTCTTC.

V is TRBV28 and J is TRBJ2-3; D perhaps matches TRBD2 (5 bases). The germline V gene encodes CDR1 MDHEN and CDR2 SYDVKM. V lost 6 bases, J lost 0 bases, and 7 bases lay in between. This CDR3 comprises 13 residues. As DNA, the CDR3 is TGTGCCAGCAGGAGGGTTAGCACAGATACGCAGTATTTT. Residues: CASRRVSTDTQYF.

V and J are TRBV4-1 and TRBJ2-4; no firm D call. The germline V gene has CDR1 MGHRA and CDR2 YSYEKL. V lost 4 bases to trimming and J lost 0 bases, with 13 bases between them. This CDR3 comprises 16 residues. CDR3 residues: CASSRHTTVAKNIQYF. CDR3 nucleotide sequence: TGCGCCAGCAGCCGACATACTACGGTAGCCAAAAACATTCAGTACTTC.

CDR3 nucleotides: TGTGCCAGCAGCTTAGTAATTTGGCGGGAGTACGGCGAGCAGTTCTTC. Translating it yields CASSLVIWREYGEQFF. The rearrangement uses TRBV11-3 and TRBJ2-1; 7 bases fit TRBD2. Trimming cost V 1 base and J 10 bases; bases outside gene matches: 13. This CDR3 region has 16 residues. The V gene's germline CDR1 is SGHNT and CDR2 YENEEA.

The chain employs TRBV4-2 and TRBJ2-6; D is perhaps TRBD1 (5 bases). V was clipped by 2 bases and J by 4 bases, with 18 bases between them. The CDR3 is made up of 18 amino acids. The germline gives CDR1 LGHNA, CDR2 YNFKEQ. The CDR3 coding sequence is TGTGCCAGCAGCCAAAGATTAGGGGCAGGGTTCGGGGCCAACGTCCTGACTTTC. It is translated as CASSQRLGAGFGANVLTF.

The chain couples TRBV7-8 to TRBJ1-5; 7 bases are shared with TRBD1. This CDR3 contains 15 residues. V lost 5 bases and J lost 6; bases outside the gene matches: 10. Germline values: CDR1 SGHVS, CDR2 FQNEAQ. This chain's CDR3 is CASSTGTEMVQPQHF. CDR3 nucleotide sequence: TGTGCCAGCAGCACGGGGACAGAGATGGTTCAGCCCCAGCATTTT.

The rearrangement links TRBV19 to TRBJ1-2, with D tentatively TRBD1 (6 bases). CDR3 size: 14 residues. Germline V CDR1 and CDR2: LNHDA, SQIVND (reference sequence). V was pared by 4 bases and J by 8 bases, with 17 bases between. CDR3 sequence reads: CASSTPGQFWGYTF. CDR3 nucleotide sequence: TGTGCCAGTAGTACCCCAGGACAGTTTTGGGGCTACACCTTC.

The V call is TRBV10-1, the J call TRBJ2-1, with 7 bases lining up with TRBD1. Looked up from germline, CDR1 is WNHNN and CDR2 is SYGVQD (reference sequence). With 11 bases clipped from V and 5 bases from J, the junction kept 9 bases outside the gene matches. The CDR3 has 13 amino acids. The CDR3 sequence is CAVDRDSDNEQFF. The CDR3 nucleotides read TGCGCCGTCGACCGGGACAGCGACAATGAGCAGTTCTTC.

The rearrangement joins TRBV6-6 to TRBJ2-5; 8 nucleotides match TRBD2. This CDR3 region has 15 residues. With 0 bases clipped from V and 3 bases from J, the junction kept 3 bases outside the gene matches. Germline-derived CDR1 and CDR2 are MNHNY and SVGAGI (reference sequence). The CDR3 region has the DNA TGTGCCAGCAGTTACTCGGGGACTAGGAAAGAGACCCAGTACTTC. The encoded protein is CASSYSGTRKETQYF.

V is TRBV10-3 and J is TRBJ1-3; D gene uncertain. CDR1 ENHRY and CDR2 SYGVKD come from the germline V gene. V lost 2 bases and J 8 bases, leaving 4 bases between the germline ends. The CDR3 is 11 residues long. The CDR3, as DNA: TGTGCCATCAGTGAGGGTTACACCATATATTTT. Protein sequence: CAISEGYTIYF.